The 20 T cell receptor beta chains below were found in one sample sequenced in a study of shared clonotypes between healthy human individuals. Clones were read by immunoSEQ multiplex PCR, and TCRdb kept only the in-frame ones, dropping some. Among about half a million clones listed, 81% were seen once. Sequencing was performed on PBMCs. All receptors derive from a woman aged 40-49 years in good health. Some clones in this sample may be carry-over from other donors' samples.

The chain has TRBV28 and TRBJ1-5; D is unresolved. This CDR3 has 13 residues. Germline V gene data show CDR1 as MDHEN and CDR2 as SYDVKM. V was clipped by 7 bases and J by 4 bases, with 11 bases between them. The CDR3: CASTGTINQPQHF. The CDR3 region has the DNA TGTGCCAGCACGGGAACAATTAATCAGCCCCAGCATTTT.

This sequence joins TRBV7-9 and TRBJ2-1, with D hard to call. CDR3 length equals 12 residues. Germline loops: CDR1 SEHNR, CDR2 FQNEAQ (reference sequence). Deletions cut 5 bases from V and 8 bases from J, with 10 bases between. CDR3 sequence (DNA): TGTGCCAGCAGCCTTCAAACCTATGAGCAGTTCTTC. Its translation: CASSLQTYEQFF.

Regarding this clone: Since a far larger clone is one base different, this is likely a read error. The chain combines TRBV5-1 with TRBJ2-2, with 10 bases lining up with TRBD1. This CDR3 comprises 15 residues. Germline V gene data show CDR1 as SGHRS and CDR2 as YFSETQ. The CDR3 nucleotides are TGCGCCAGCAGCTGGGACAGGGGAAACACCGTGGAGCTGTTTTTT. It yields the protein CASSWDRGNTVELFF.

CDR3 protein: CASSLVHQSDEQFF. The CDR3 DNA is TGCGCCAGCAGCTTGGTCCACCAAAGCGATGAGCAGTTCTTC. The chain recombines TRBV5-1 with TRBJ2-1; D remains unclear. V lost 0 bases to trimming and J lost 8 bases, with 12 bases between them. CDR3 length equals 14 residues. The germline V gene encodes CDR1 SGHRS and CDR2 YFSETQ.

This chain connects TRBV6-1 to TRBJ2-3; D is undetermined. The CDR3 consists of 13 residues. Trimming took 2 bases from V and 2 from J, leaving 5 bases between them. Germline V gives CDR1 MNHNS, CDR2 SASEGT. CDR3 region: CASSETDTDTQYF. As DNA, the CDR3 is TGTGCCAGCAGTGAAACGGACACAGATACGCAGTATTTT.

This clone is a singleton in its sample. The chain carries TRBV6-6 and TRBJ2-7; perhaps TRBD1 as D (6 bases). This CDR3 comprises 14 residues. Trimming took off 0 bases at V and 3 bases at J, with 9 bases between the two ends. Per the germline V gene, CDR1 is MNHNY and CDR2 is SVGAGI (reference sequence). The CDR3 DNA follows: TGTGCCAGCAGTTACTCTGCACAGGGCTACGAGCAGTACTTC. Translating gives CASSYSAQGYEQYF.

In this sample, this clone turned up once. The V and J genes are TRBV5-1 and TRBJ2-7, with 7 bases fitting TRBD1. The CDR3 length is 16 residues. Germline V gene lookup returns CDR1 SGHRS and CDR2 YFSETQ. Germline trimming cut 4 bases from V and 2 bases from J; bases unmatched to any gene: 12. The CDR3 DNA sequence: TGCGCCAGCAGCCTACAGGGGAGTGGATATGCCTACGAGCAGTACTTC. Translated: CASSLQGSGYAYEQYF.

This clone was picked up a small number of times. This chain connects TRBV27 to TRBJ2-7; 8 bases are shared with TRBD1. CDR3 length equals 15 residues. After removal of 5 bases from V and 6 bases from J, the junction contained 12 bases not matched to a gene. Germline CDR1 and CDR2: MNHEY and SMNVEV (reference sequence). CDR3 DNA sequence: TGTGCCAGCAGTACCCGACAGGGGTATAACGGCGAGCAGTACTTC. Its protein is CASSTRQGYNGEQYF.

This clone occurred a few times. V usage is TRBV28 and J usage is TRBJ2-5, with 11 bases that match TRBD1. In germline, CDR1 is MDHEN, CDR2 SYDVKM. Trimming took 5 bases from V and 4 from J; bases not matched to a gene: 9. This CDR3 spans 16 amino acids. The CDR3: CASSAPGTGGTETQYF. For the CDR3, the DNA is TGTGCCAGCAGTGCTCCCGGGACAGGGGGGACAGAGACCCAGTACTTC.

The chain carries TRBV19 and TRBJ1-1; tentative D call: TRBD1 (5 bases). Germline CDR1 is LNHDA and CDR2 is SQIVND (reference sequence). V shed 1 base and J shed 3 bases, with 12 bases lying between them. The CDR3 is made up of 15 amino acids. In DNA, the CDR3 is TGTGCCAGTAGTATAGGAGGGGTGAAGGACACTGAAGCTTTCTTT. Translating it yields CASSIGGVKDTEAFF.

About this clone: A read error likely explains this, since a far larger clone differs by one base. This chain links TRBV2 with TRBJ2-5; D unresolved. The germline CDR1 and CDR2 sequences are SNHLY and FYNNEI. There are 13 residues in the CDR3. V was clipped by 3 bases and J by 3 bases, with 8 bases between them. The CDR3 sequence is CASSEMAKETQYF. The CDR3, as DNA: TGTGCCAGCAGTGAGATGGCGAAAGAGACCCAGTACTTC.

As to this clone: Since a far larger clone is one base different, this is likely a read error. The rearrangement uses TRBV4-3 and TRBJ2-6; D possibly corresponds to TRBD2 (6 bases). The germline V gene has CDR1 LGHNA and CDR2 YSLEER. The CDR3 is made up of 17 amino acids. CDR3 DNA sequence: TGCGCCAGCAGCCAAGATCCAGGGACTTCTGTGGCCAACGTCCTGACTTTC. Amino acids: CASSQDPGTSVANVLTF.

A remark on this clone: It is likely a read error: a sequence one base away is far more abundant. The sample holds other DNA sequences that translate to the same CDR3. This chain connects TRBV28 to TRBJ2-5, with D tentatively TRBD2 (5 bases). The J call may be incorrect, as the DNA end agrees better with TRBJ2-7. The length of the CDR3 is 14 residues. Germline values: CDR1 MDHEN, CDR2 SYDVKM. This chain's CDR3 is CASSPLSGAYEQYF. The DNA of the CDR3 is TGTGCAAGCAGTCCCTTGTCCGGGGCCTACGAGCAGTACTTC.

This chain joins TRBV6-1 and TRBJ2-3, with D tentatively TRBD1 or TRBD2 (5 bases each). The length of the CDR3 is 11 residues. The germline gives CDR1 MNHNS, CDR2 SASEGT. Trimming removed 5 bases from V and 6 bases from J, with 6 bases in between. For the CDR3, the DNA is TGTGCCAGCAGTTGGGGGGATACGCAGTATTTT. Its protein product is CASSWGDTQYF.

The chain combines TRBV10-3 with TRBJ2-3; possibly TRBD2 for D (7 bases). This CDR3 is 13 amino acids long. V was pared by 6 bases and J by 6 bases, with 13 bases between. Germline CDR1 reads ENHRY; CDR2 reads SYGVKD. CDR3 amino acids: CAIRIEGGDTQYF. CDR3 DNA sequence: TGTGCCATCAGGATTGAGGGGGGGGATACGCAGTATTTT.

For this clone: A single base is all that separates this from a far larger clone, so a read error is likely. The chain carries TRBV20-1 and TRBJ2-5, with D tentatively TRBD2 (5 bases). Germline V CDR1 and CDR2: DFQATT, SNEGSKA (reference sequence). The CDR3 contains 11 residues. Here the CDR3 reads CGLLSEETQYF. The CDR3 bases are TGCGGACTCCTCTCTGAGGAGACCCAGTACTTC.

The rearrangement joins TRBV28 to TRBJ2-1; D might be TRBD1 (5 bases). This CDR3 is built from 13 residues. CDR1 and CDR2 from the germline V gene are MDHEN and SYDVKM. The ends were cut back, 2 bases at V and 11 bases at J, with 13 bases in the middle. Here the CDR3 reads CASSLGAPRQQFF. In DNA, the CDR3 is TGTGCCAGCAGTTTAGGGGCGCCTAGGCAGCAGTTCTTC.

The genes are TRBV19 and TRBJ1-2; TRBD1 matches 7 bases. Trimming removed 6 bases from V and 4 bases from J; junction bases left unmatched: 11. There are 15 residues in the CDR3. Germline V gene lookup returns CDR1 LNHDA and CDR2 SQIVND (reference sequence). The CDR3 is CASSFRDRDLYGYTF. In DNA, the CDR3 is TGTGCCAGTAGCTTCCGGGACAGAGATCTCTATGGCTACACCTTC.

V usage is TRBV9 and J usage is TRBJ2-2; weak D call: TRBD1 (6 bases). V lost 0 bases and J 3 bases, leaving 18 bases between the germline ends. This CDR3 spans 18 amino acids. Germline V gene data show CDR1 as SGDLS and CDR2 as YYNGEE. The CDR3 spells CASSVGTSGKGDTGELFF. CDR3 nucleotide sequence: TGTGCCAGCAGCGTAGGGACCTCAGGGAAGGGGGACACCGGGGAGCTGTTTTTT.

On this clone: The final CDR3 position lacks the conserved phenylalanine or tryptophan, pointing to a likely read error. The limits of the CDR3 on the DNA are not certain, so only TCRdb's listed CDR3 is given. The chain couples TRBV29-1 to TRBJ2-7; the D call of TRBD2 is as the table states it, not checked on the DNA. Germline V gene sequence: CDR1 SQVTM, CDR2 ANQGSEA. The CDR3 totals 12 residues, both ends included. This chain's CDR3 is CSARDGTYERYL.